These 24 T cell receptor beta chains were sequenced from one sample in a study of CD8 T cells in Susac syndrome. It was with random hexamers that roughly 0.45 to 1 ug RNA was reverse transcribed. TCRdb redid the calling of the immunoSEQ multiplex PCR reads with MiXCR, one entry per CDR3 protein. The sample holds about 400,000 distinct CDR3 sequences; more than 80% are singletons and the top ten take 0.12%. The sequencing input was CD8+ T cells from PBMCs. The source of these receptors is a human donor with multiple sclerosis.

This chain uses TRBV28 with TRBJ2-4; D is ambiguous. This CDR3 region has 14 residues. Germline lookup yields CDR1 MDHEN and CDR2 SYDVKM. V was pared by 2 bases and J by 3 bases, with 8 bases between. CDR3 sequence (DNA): TGTGCCAGCAGTTTAGGGGTAGGCAAAAACATTCAGTACTTC. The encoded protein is CASSLGVGKNIQYF.

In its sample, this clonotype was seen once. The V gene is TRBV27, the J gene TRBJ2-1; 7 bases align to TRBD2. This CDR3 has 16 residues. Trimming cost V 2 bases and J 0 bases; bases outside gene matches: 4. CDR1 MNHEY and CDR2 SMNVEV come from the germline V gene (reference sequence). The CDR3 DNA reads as TGTGCCAGCAGTTTAGGCGGGAGAGGCTCCTACAATGAGCAGTTCTTC. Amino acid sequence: CASSLGGRGSYNEQFF.

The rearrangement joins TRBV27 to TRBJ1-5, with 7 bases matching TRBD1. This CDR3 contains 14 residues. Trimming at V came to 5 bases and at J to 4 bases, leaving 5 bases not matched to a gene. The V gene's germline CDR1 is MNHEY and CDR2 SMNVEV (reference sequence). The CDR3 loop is CASSPDRLNQPQHF. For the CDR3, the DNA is TGTGCCAGCAGTCCGGACAGGCTAAATCAGCCCCAGCATTTT.

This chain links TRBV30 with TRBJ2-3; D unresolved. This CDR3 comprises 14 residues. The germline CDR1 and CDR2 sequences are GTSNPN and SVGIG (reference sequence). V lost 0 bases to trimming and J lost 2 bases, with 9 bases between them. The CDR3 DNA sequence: TGTGCCTGGAGTGTATCTGGACCCACAGATACGCAGTATTTT. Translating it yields CAWSVSGPTDTQYF. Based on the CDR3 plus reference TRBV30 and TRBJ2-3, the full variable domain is SQTIHQWPATLVQPVGSPLSLECTVEGTSNPNLYWYRQAAGRGLQLLFYSVGIGQISSEVPQNLSASRPQDRQFILSSKKLLLSDSGFYLCAWSVSGPTDTQYFGPGTRLTVL.

CDR3 protein: CASSQGIPGAEAFF. CDR3 coding DNA: TGCGCCAGCAGCCAAGGTATTCCGGGCGCTGAAGCTTTCTTT. The rearrangement joins TRBV4-1 to TRBJ1-1; D is unresolved. V was cut by 1 base and J by 6 bases, with 12 bases left in between. The germline V gene has CDR1 MGHRA and CDR2 YSYEKL. This CDR3 is 14 amino acids long.

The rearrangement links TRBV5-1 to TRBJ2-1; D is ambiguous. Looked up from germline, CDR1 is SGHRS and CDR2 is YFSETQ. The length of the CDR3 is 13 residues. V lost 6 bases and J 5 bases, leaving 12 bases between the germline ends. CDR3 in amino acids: CASKSDVNNEQFF. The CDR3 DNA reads TGCGCCAGCAAGTCAGACGTCAACAATGAGCAGTTCTTC.

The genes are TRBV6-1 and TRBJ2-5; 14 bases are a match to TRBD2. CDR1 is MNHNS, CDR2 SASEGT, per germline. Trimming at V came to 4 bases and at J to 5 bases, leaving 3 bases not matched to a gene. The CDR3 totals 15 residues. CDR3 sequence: CASSGLAGGPETQYF. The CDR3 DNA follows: TGTGCCAGCAGTGGACTAGCGGGGGGGCCGGAGACCCAGTACTTC.

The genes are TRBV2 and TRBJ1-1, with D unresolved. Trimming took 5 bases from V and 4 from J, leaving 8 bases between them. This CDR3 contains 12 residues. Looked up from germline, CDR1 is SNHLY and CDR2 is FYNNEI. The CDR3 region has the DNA TGTGCCAGCAGTTTATGGCCCACTGAAGCTTTCTTT. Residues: CASSLWPTEAFF. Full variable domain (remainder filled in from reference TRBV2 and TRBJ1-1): EPEVTQTPSHQVTQMGQEVILRCVPISNHLYFYWYRQILGQKVEFLVSFYNNEISEKSEIFDDQFSVERPDGSNFTLKIRSTKLEDSAMYFCASSLWPTEAFFGQGTRLTVV.

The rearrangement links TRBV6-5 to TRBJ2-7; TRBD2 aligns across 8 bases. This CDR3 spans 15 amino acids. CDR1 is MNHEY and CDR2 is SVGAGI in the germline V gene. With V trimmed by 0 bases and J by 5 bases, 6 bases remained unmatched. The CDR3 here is CASSYSHRREDEQYF. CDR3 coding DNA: TGTGCCAGCAGTTACTCTCATCGGCGGGAGGACGAGCAGTACTTC.

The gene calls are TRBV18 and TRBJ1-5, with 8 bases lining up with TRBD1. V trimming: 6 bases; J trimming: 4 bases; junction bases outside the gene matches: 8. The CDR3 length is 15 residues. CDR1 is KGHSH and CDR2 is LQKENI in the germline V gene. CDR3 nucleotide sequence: TGTGCCAGCTCGCTGGGACAGGAGGGGAATCAGCCCCAGCATTTT. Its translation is CASSLGQEGNQPQHF.

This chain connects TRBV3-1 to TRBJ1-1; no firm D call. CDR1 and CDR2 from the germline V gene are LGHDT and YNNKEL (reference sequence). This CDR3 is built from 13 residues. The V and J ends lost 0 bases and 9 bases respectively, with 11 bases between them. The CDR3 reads CASSQEVEVKAFF. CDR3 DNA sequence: TGTGCCAGCAGCCAAGAAGTTGAAGTTAAAGCTTTCTTT.

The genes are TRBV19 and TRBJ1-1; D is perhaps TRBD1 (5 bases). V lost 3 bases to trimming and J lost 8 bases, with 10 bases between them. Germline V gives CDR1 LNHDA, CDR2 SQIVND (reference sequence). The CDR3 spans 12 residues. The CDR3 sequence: CASSMGPEEAFF. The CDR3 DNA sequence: TGTGCCAGTAGTATGGGGCCAGAAGAAGCTTTCTTT.

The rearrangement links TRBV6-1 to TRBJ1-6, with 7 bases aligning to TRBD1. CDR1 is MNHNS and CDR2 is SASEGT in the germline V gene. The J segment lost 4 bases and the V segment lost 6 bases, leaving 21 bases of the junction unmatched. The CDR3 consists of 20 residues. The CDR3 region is CASRNRGGIFRWGYNSPLHF. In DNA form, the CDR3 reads TGTGCCAGCAGGAACAGGGGAGGTATATTCCGTTGGGGATATAATTCACCCCTCCACTTT.

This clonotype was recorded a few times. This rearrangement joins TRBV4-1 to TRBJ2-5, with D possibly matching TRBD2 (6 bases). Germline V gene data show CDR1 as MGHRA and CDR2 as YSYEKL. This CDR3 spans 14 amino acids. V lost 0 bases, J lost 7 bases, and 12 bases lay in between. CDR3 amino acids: CASSQEAGRGTQYF. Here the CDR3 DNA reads TGCGCCAGCAGCCAAGAGGCAGGGCGGGGGACCCAGTACTTC.

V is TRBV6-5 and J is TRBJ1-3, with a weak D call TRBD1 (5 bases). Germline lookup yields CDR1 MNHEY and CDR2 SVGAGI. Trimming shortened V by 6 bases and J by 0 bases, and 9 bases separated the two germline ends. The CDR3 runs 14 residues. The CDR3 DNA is TGTGCCAGCAGGGCAGGGCGCTCTGGAAACACCATATATTTT. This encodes CASRAGRSGNTIYF.

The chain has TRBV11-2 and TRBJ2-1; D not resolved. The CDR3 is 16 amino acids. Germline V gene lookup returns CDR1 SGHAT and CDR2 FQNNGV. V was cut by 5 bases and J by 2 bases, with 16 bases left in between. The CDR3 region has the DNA TGTGCCAGCAGCCGAGATCGACTGGGGACCTACAATGAGCAGTTCTTC. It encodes CASSRDRLGTYNEQFF.

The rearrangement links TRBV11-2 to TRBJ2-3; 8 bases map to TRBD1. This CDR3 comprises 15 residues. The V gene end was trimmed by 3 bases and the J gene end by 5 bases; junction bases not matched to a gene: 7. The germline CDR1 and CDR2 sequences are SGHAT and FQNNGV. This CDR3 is CASSFLDRAGDTQYF. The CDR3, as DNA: TGTGCCAGCAGCTTCCTGGACAGGGCGGGAGATACGCAGTATTTT. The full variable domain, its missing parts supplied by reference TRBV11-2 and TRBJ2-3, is EAGVAQSPRYKIIEKRQSVAFWCNPISGHATLYWYQQILGQGPKLLIQFQNNGVVDDSQLPKDRFSAERLKGVDSTLKIQPAKLEDSAVYLCASSFLDRAGDTQYFGPGTRLTVL.

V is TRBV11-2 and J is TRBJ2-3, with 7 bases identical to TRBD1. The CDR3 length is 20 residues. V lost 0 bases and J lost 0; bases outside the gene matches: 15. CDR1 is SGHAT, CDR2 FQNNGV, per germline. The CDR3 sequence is CASSLEALRGQFPSTDTQYF. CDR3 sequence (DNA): TGTGCCAGCAGCTTAGAGGCCCTACGGGGACAGTTCCCTAGCACAGATACGCAGTATTTT. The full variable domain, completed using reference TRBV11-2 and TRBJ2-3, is EAGVAQSPRYKIIEKRQSVAFWCNPISGHATLYWYQQILGQGPKLLIQFQNNGVVDDSQLPKDRFSAERLKGVDSTLKIQPAKLEDSAVYLCASSLEALRGQFPSTDTQYFGPGTRLTVL.

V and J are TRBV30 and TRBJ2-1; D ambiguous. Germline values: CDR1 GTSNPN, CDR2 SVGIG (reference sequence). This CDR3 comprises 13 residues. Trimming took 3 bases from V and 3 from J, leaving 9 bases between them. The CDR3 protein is CAWRNTDYNEQFF. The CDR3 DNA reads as TGTGCCTGGAGAAACACGGACTACAATGAGCAGTTCTTC. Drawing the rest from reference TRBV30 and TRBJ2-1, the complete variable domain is SQTIHQWPATLVQPVGSPLSLECTVEGTSNPNLYWYRQAAGRGLQLLFYSVGIGQISSEVPQNLSASRPQDRQFILSSKKLLLSDSGFYLCAWRNTDYNEQFFGPGTRLTVL.

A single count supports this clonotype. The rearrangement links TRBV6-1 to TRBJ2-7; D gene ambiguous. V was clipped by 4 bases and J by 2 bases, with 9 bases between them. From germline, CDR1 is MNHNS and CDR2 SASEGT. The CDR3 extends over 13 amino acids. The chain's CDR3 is CASSVSYTYEQYF. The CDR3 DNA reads TGTGCCAGCAGTGTCTCCTACACCTACGAGCAGTACTTC.

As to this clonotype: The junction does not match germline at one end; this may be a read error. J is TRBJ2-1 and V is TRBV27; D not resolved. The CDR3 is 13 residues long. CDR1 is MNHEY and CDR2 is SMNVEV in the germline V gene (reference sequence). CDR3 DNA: TGTGCCAGCAGTTTATCGCAATACAGTGAGCAGTTCTTC. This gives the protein CASSLSQYSEQFF.

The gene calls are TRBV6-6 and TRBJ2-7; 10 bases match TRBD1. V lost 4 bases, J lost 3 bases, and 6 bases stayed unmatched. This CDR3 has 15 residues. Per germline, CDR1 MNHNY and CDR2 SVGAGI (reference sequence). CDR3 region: CASSCPDRGFYEQYF. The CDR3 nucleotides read TGTGCCAGCAGTTGCCCGGACAGGGGGTTCTACGAGCAGTACTTC.

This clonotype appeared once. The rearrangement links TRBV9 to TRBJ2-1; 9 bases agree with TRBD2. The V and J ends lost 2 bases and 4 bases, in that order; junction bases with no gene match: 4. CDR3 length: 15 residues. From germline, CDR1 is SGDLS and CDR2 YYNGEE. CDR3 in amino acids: CASSVQTSGYNEQFF. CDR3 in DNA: TGTGCCAGCAGCGTTCAGACTAGCGGTTACAATGAGCAGTTCTTC. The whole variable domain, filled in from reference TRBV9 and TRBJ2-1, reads DSGVTQTPKHLITATGQRVTLRCSPRSGDLSVYWYQQSLDQGLQFLIQYYNGEERAKGNILERFSAQQFPDLHSELNLSSLELGDSALYFCASSVQTSGYNEQFFGPGTRLTVL.

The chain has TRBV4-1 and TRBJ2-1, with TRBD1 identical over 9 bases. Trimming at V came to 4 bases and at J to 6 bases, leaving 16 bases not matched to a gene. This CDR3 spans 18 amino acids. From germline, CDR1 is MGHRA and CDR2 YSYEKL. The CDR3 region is CASSLLGGTGGVGNEQFF. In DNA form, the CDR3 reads TGCGCCAGCAGCCTCTTAGGGGGTACAGGGGGCGTGGGCAATGAGCAGTTCTTC.